The sequence of this T cell receptor beta chain was determined in a study of cytomegalovirus exposure and HLA in healthy donors (dated by TCRdb to 2016 to 2017). About the investigation overall: In an earlier analysis of roughly 500 of the donors, around 290 Gb of sequence data and 90 million to 130 million unique TCR beta sequences from about 190 million T cells were reported. About 330 gigabases of sequencing data and roughly 80 million unique TCR sequences made up an early release that covered approximately 700 HLA-typed donors. Among the roughly 400 genotyped donors, 81% belonged to the genetic ancestry cluster associated with self-reported Caucasian donors. The study was designed to test whether signatures of past pathogen exposure could be identified by cataloging public T cell receptors. The study profiled the T cell repertoires of 500 to 800 subjects by immunosequencing and related them to cytomegalovirus serostatus. A separate validation cohort of roughly 120 different subjects was used in addition to the roughly 620-subject first cohort. To predict cytomegalovirus infection status, the study combined high-throughput TCR immunosequencing, statistical association of individual TCRs with disease status, and machine learning. A later analysis re-examined previously published TCR beta repertoires from more than 600 donors and added high-resolution HLA genotyping to investigate patterns of TCR occurrence. Rather than drawing on any new phenotypic data, the later analysis identified candidate immune exposures from TCR beta sequences and the way those sequences occurred across donors. In an earlier analysis of around 540 of the donors, high-throughput TCR beta sequencing was used to judge whether each TCR beta V gene segment behaved as functional or pseudogenic. Donor age, sex, ethnicity and CMV serostatus were compiled alongside the repertoire data. A later genetic analysis used genome-wide SNP genotypes for 398 of the 666 donors, treating that subset as a discovery cohort. All discovery cohort repertoires had been generated on a single sequencing platform. Both class I and class II loci were covered by HLA typing, at four-digit resolution. Typing coverage varied by locus: roughly 629-640 donors for A, B, C, DRB1 and DQB1; approximately 560 for DQA1; around 570 for DPA1; around 490 for DPB1. A handful of DR-DQ haplotypes were treated as single units for association and clustering because of strong linkage in the cohort. On average, 235,054 unique TCR beta nucleotide sequences were sequenced per donor among 300 to 500 genotyped donors of the cohort, with approximately 18% of those sequences being non-productive. What the authors observed across the whole study: In a later analysis, HLA-associated TCR beta chains were found to be more clonally expanded and to have lower generation probabilities than equally common non-associated chains. A further reported finding was that TCR beta sequences accurately predicted the HLA-A and HLA-B alleles for most subjects in the first cohort. According to a later analysis, most CMV-associated TCR beta chains appeared to be HLA-restricted, and the HLA associations seemed to be driven largely by CMV exposure. About 17 rarely observed V segments, including chromosome 9 orphons, were excluded from the earlier analysis of some 590 of the donors because counts were too low. An association between a missense DCLRE1C variant and V-gene and J-gene trimming of TCR beta chains was found in a later genetic analysis and replicated in an independent cohort. Some IMGT-functional V segments, including TRBV6-2 and TRBV6-3, could not be told apart with the 87-base-pair reads, so those segments were excluded. An earlier analysis of around 540 of the donors showed that most TCR beta V segments appeared in productive rearrangements either about 87% or about 30% of the time, which broadly matched IMGT annotations. For the cohort, immune exposure information was limited to CMV serostatus. A few of the identified cytomegalovirus-associated TCR beta chains were confirmed in vitro to be specific for cytomegalovirus antigens. A later genetic analysis reported fewer N-insertions in productive TCRs among donors in an Asian-associated ancestry cluster than the roughly 700-donor mean. Specific HLA alleles were associated with some 15,000 TCR beta sequences at a false discovery rate of 0.05 in a later analysis. The study gave a list of 150 to 200 TCR beta chains associated with cytomegalovirus. Because HLA typing was unavailable for some donors at each locus, only the typed subset was used in association tests. A cluster of highly shared sequence variants was judged likely to be a technical artifact of the sequencing pipeline. Correlated functional status among segregating V segments might be attributable to linkage disequilibrium, but an unknown experimental factor could not be ruled out. Cytomegalovirus status was reported to be diagnosed by the classifier with high specificity and sensitivity in both the original and validation cohorts. Sequencing depth was assumed to be roughly uniform across donors in the presence/absence analyses, though that assumption may not hold. The authors suggested that the approach could potentially be extended to other disease states and immunological phenotypes. A later analysis reported that several top co-occurrence clusters appeared linked to parvovirus B19, influenza, CMV and Epstein-Barr virus. Strong co-occurrence of HLA alleles, especially DR and DQ, made assigning TCR associations to individual alleles difficult. In a later analysis, the rate of TCR association differed among HLA loci, with DRB1 alleles having the most associated TCRs and HLA-C alleles having the fewest. While some public TCRs were present in many individuals, most TCR sequences turned up only very rarely across donors. In this cohort, only TCR beta chains were sequenced, and detectable features were limited by the absence of alpha or paired-chain data.

The cohort was made up of about 610 healthy bone marrow donors. Cohort members were all nominally healthy when sampled, although unrecorded immune exposures were likely present. The donor tested CMV seropositive and was one of the 289 seropositive cohort members. Each donor provided a peripheral blood sample, and peripheral blood mononuclear cells were used for TCR beta sequencing. The Qiagen DNeasy Blood Extraction Kit was used to extract genomic DNA from the blood cell samples. The trim is 0 bases for V and 4 bases for J, with a gap of 10 bases between the germline ends. As encoded in the germline V gene, CDR1 is SGHNT while CDR2 is YENEEA. The CDR3 measures 15 amino acids from cysteine to phenylalanine. Of the read, only the CDR3 DNA is kept; its 45 bases are in frame from base 1. Library preparation employed the immunoSEQ multiplex PCR assay. The multiplex PCR relied on a mix of 60 forward primers for TCR Vbeta segments and 13 reverse primers for TCR Jbeta segments. The CDR3 region of rearranged TCR beta genes was amplified from genomic DNA with a multiplex PCR assay. On the Illumina HiSeq System, the amplified TCR beta libraries were sequenced as 87-base-pair reads. Per the source publication's procedure: A later analysis counted tens of millions of unique TCR beta chains across the approximately 700 repertoires, and some 11 million of these chains were shared by at least two donors. Raw reads were error-corrected and collapsed into unique sequences with a nearest-neighbor algorithm that merged closely related sequences to remove PCR and sequencing errors. To assign V, D and J gene segments, CDR3 sequences were aligned to IMGT reference sequences. Each retained sequence needed at least a six-nucleotide match to both a V gene segment and a J gene segment. Rearrangements were called productive when the CDR3 lacked stop codons and stayed in frame with V and J; all others were non-productive. Following IMGT convention, CDR3 was defined as the stretch from the second conserved V-encoded cysteine up to the conserved J-encoded phenylalanine. Sequences without an unambiguous match to a single V gene segment were excluded from the earlier analysis of over 500 of the donors. An earlier analysis of 587 of the donors called V segments functional above 56.7% productive rearrangements and segregating when the between-donor standard deviation exceeded 5%. A statistical classification framework was developed to diagnose cytomegalovirus status using the catalog of TCR beta chain sequences. A later analysis assigned V and J genes by comparing TCR nucleotide sequences with IMGT/GENE-DB human TR gene sequences. Using the TCRdist pipeline, a later analysis assigned CDR3 sequences along with most-parsimonious VDJ recombination scenarios. In a later analysis, every TCR beta chain was defined by the combination of its CDR3 amino acid sequence and its V-gene family, and reads without a unique V-gene family were dropped. In a later analysis, 500 to 700 highly shared, low-generation-probability nucleotide sequences were removed to address suspected cross-contamination and a sequencing artifact. A later analysis calculated a clonal expansion index for each public chain from normalized within-repertoire ranks of inferred template counts. Generation probabilities in a later analysis came from a VDJ recombination model fitted to out-of-frame rearrangements, and those results were checked against IGoR. Hypergeometric tests were used in a later analysis to score TCR-TCR, TCR-HLA and TCR-CMV co-occurrence, with a repertoire-size bias correction applied to the TCR pairs. To estimate false discovery rates, a later analysis permuted the HLA or CMV assignments 20 times. A later analysis grouped co-occurring TCRs with DBSCAN, adding TCRdist sequence similarity when clustering within HLA-allele-positive subsets. Co-occurrence clustering excluded repertoires with fewer than 30,000 or more than 120,000 public chains, plus five with anomalous nucleotide sharing. In its TCRdb copy, this immuneACCESS table keeps in-frame sequences only and misses some clones. Where compared with another copy, unresolved V genes explain less than half of these, and the others have no known cause. V, J and clone size are those of that table, while D and trimming were read from the DNA. Recorded for this sample are more than 90,000 clones; approximately 81% of them occurred a single time. The ten top clones hold 2.5% to 3% of the sample.

Regarding this clone: Its target antigen remains unknown. Base qualities are missing; no much larger clone stands one base away.

Recombination linked TRBV11-3 to TRBJ1-3, with no confidently assigned D gene. Sequenced: PBMCs. This TCR derives from a young woman in good health and CMV-seropositive. The base sequence is TGTGCCAGCAGCTTAGATCCGGGATCCGGAAACACCATATATTTT. This encodes CASSLDPGSGNTIYF.